One and the same sample provided the 10 T cell receptor beta chains below, sequenced in a study of blood T cell repertoires in COVID-19. Libraries were prepared by immunoSEQ multiplex PCR; TCRdb keeps only in-frame clonotypes and omits some of them. The sample records roughly 400,000 clones, 85% to 90% being singletons. Sequencing was done on a sample of PBMCs or T cells enriched from blood (not recorded which). All receptors derive from a woman aged 45-65 years who had recovered from COVID-19.

Points on this clone: Other DNA sequences in the same sample also yield this CDR3. This rearrangement joins TRBV2 to TRBJ1-2, with D possibly matching TRBD1 (6 bases). The CDR3 is 12 residues long. Trimming took 3 bases from V and 4 from J, leaving 6 bases between them. Germline V gives CDR1 SNHLY, CDR2 FYNNEI. In DNA, the CDR3 is TGTGCCAGCAGTGAGGACAGCTATGGCTACACCTTC. This gives the protein CASSEDSYGYTF.

The chain recombines TRBV9 with TRBJ2-1; 14 nucleotides line up with TRBD2. The CDR3 is 18 amino acids. Germline V CDR1 and CDR2: SGDLS, YYNGEE. Germline trimming cut 4 bases from V and 1 base from J; bases unmatched to any gene: 7. CDR3 loop: CASSTTSGGAKSYNEQFF. The DNA for the CDR3 is TGTGCCAGCAGCACGACTAGCGGGGGGGCCAAGTCCTACAATGAGCAGTTCTTC.

This rearrangement joins TRBV6-5 to TRBJ2-3, with 7 bases that match TRBD1. Germline CDR1 reads MNHEY; CDR2 reads SVGAGI. The CDR3 is made up of 14 amino acids. V shed 6 bases and J 5 bases; nucleotides not matched to a gene: 8. The CDR3 DNA reads TGTGCCAGCAGCAAAGACAGGGCCCGAGATACGCAGTATTTT. It codes for CASSKDRARDTQYF.

The chain is built from TRBV19 and TRBJ2-1; 8 nucleotides match TRBD2. CDR1 LNHDA and CDR2 SQIVND come from the germline V gene (reference sequence). J lost 4 bases, V lost 4 bases, and 9 bases had no gene match. The CDR3 totals 16 residues. In nucleotides, the CDR3 is TGTGCCAGTAGTACCCAGCGGGGGCCAGTATACAATGAGCAGTTCTTC. Encoded protein: CASSTQRGPVYNEQFF.

The chain joins TRBV4-1 to TRBJ2-5, with D possibly matching TRBD1 (5 bases). Germline assignment: CDR1 MGHRA and CDR2 YSYEKL. There are 15 residues in the CDR3. The V gene lost 1 base and the J gene lost 5 bases, with 14 bases spanning the gap. The CDR3 loop reads CASSQASRAIETQYF. The CDR3 nucleotides are TGCGCCAGCAGCCAAGCCAGCAGGGCAATTGAGACCCAGTACTTC.

The chain is built from TRBV5-5 and TRBJ1-1; D call uncertain. V was trimmed by 0 bases and J by 11 bases, leaving 14 bases between them. The CDR3 covers 13 residues. The germline V gene has CDR1 SGHKS and CDR2 YYEKEE (reference sequence). Here the CDR3 reads CASSLGRRTWAFF. CDR3 coding DNA: TGTGCCAGCAGCTTGGGGCGGCGTACTTGGGCTTTCTTT. The whole variable domain, filled in from reference TRBV5-5 and TRBJ1-1, reads DAGVTQSPTHLIKTRGQQVTLRCSPISGHKSVSWYQQVLGQGPQFIFQYYEKEERGRGNFPDRFSARQFPNYSSELNVNALLLGDSALYLCASSLGRRTWAFFGQGTRLTVV.

CDR3 nucleotide sequence: TGTGCCAGTACACCGGGACAGGCAACGAACACTGAAGCTTTCTTT. Encoded protein: CASTPGQATNTEAFF. The rearrangement joins TRBV2 to TRBJ1-1, with TRBD1 identical over 8 bases. V lost 9 bases, J lost 1 base, and 10 bases stayed unmatched. The V gene's germline CDR1 is SNHLY and CDR2 FYNNEI. This CDR3 contains 15 residues.

The chain carries TRBV6-4 and TRBJ1-5; D remains unclear. Trimming removed 10 bases from V and 0 bases from J, with 16 bases in between. There are 15 residues in the CDR3. Germline V CDR1 and CDR2: MRHNA, SNTAGT. The CDR3 DNA sequence: TGTGCCAACCAGGCAGTAAATAATAGCAATCAGCCCCAGCATTTT. This gives the protein CANQAVNNSNQPQHF.

CDR3 nucleotide sequence: TGTGCCAGCAGTGATGCGACAGGGGCCTCCTACGAGCAGTACTTC. Protein sequence: CASSDATGASYEQYF. The chain links TRBV6-1 to TRBJ2-7; 8 bases match TRBD1. The J segment lost 0 bases and the V segment lost 3 bases, leaving 4 bases of the junction unmatched. There are 15 residues in the CDR3. CDR1 and CDR2 from the germline V gene are MNHNS and SASEGT.

This chain links TRBV28 with TRBJ1-2, with TRBD1 matching over 12 bases. CDR1 and CDR2 from the germline V gene are MDHEN and SYDVKM. J was trimmed by 4 bases and V by 6 bases; bases with no gene match: 0. The CDR3 is made up of 13 amino acids. CDR3 amino acids: CASRGQGAYGYTF. In nucleotides, the CDR3 is TGTGCCAGCAGGGGACAGGGGGCCTATGGCTACACCTTC.